Sequencing of this T cell receptor beta chain was carried out in a study of regulatory and conventional T cells in RAG deficiency. Study outcomes and limitations: In Omenn syndrome, Treg and Tconv repertoires overlapped >80%.

Blood CD4+ CD25-low CD127-high conventional T cells supplied the genomic DNA template. Points on this clone: Its antigen is not identified.

The table came from immunoSEQ multiplex PCR; TCRdb's copy has only in-frame clones and leaves some out. Altogether just over 30,000 clones are present, roughly 96% being singletons, with the ten largest covering 0.35% to 0.4%. The V end lost 4 bases, the J end lost 6 bases, and 10 bases lay between the germline ends. Looked up from germline, CDR1 is SQVTM and CDR2 is ANQGSEA. CDR3 size: 11 residues. This sample was shared with a second study, whose subject was regulatory T cells. According to that study: Primers: 52 TRBV forward and 13 TRBJ reverse.

The gene calls are TRBV29-1 and TRBJ2-7; D not certain. The TCR comes from a human donor in good health. The sequencing input was CD25- CD4+ T cells sorted from blood. The CDR3 sequence: CSVASGFEQYF. The CDR3 bases are TGCAGCGTTGCATCCGGGTTCGAGCAGTACTTC.